This T cell receptor (beta chain) was documented in a study of blood T cells in healthy people across ages (dated by TCRdb to 2014 to 2015). At the level of the whole study: Template switching captured roughly one uniquely barcoded TCR beta cDNA molecule per two T cells in model experiments. To track age-related changes in TCR beta repertoire diversity, the study relied on deep sequencing normalized with unique cDNA molecular identifiers. Two additional independent replicas of 1 million unique cDNA reads from the same blood draw were analyzed for two donors (one aged 18 to 30 and one aged 80 or older). Donors of different ages were randomly distributed across sequencing lanes to avoid experimental bias. Four age groups were formed from the donors: young (average about 15 years), middle-aged (approximately 39), aged (62) and long-lived (around 80).

A note on this clonotype: What this receptor recognizes is not known. Qualities for individual bases were not recorded, and no much larger clone is one base off.

Libraries were made using 5' RACE. Sequenced using an Illumina HiSeq 2500. The second PCR ran for about 6 to 12 cycles and used a J-beta primer mix along with a sample-barcoded 5' primer. A template-switch 5' adaptor carrying 12 random nucleotides introduced a unique molecular identifier onto each TCR beta cDNA molecule. At least 2.5 million CDR3-containing paired-end reads were obtained from each sample. The Mint cDNA synthesis kit, primed by a TRBC-specific oligonucleotide, was used to synthesize first-strand cDNA from all RNA. Following uracil-DNA glycosylase treatment, a first 18-cycle PCR with universal primers M1SS and BC2_uni_R was performed on all cDNA. The study's own analysis went as follows. For normalization, 1 million high-quality reads were randomly selected from each sample, with every read carrying a distinct molecular identifier. Reads sharing molecular identifiers were discarded rather than binned into consensus sequences. CDR3 identification, clonotype clustering and error correction used MiTCR with a Q25 quality threshold and the strictest error-elimination algorithm. Lower-bound total TCR beta diversity was estimated with a nonparametric unseen species model using Euler transformation. TCRdb handled the public reads itself, with Q25 trimming in fastp and clone calling in MiXCR, and kept productive beta chains. Rows matching on CDR3 protein sequence are summarized as one entry with the most common DNA and genes. TCRdb's processing, not the authors', yielded these V and J calls. This sample holds 550,000 to 600,000 distinct CDR3 sequences; 25% to 30% were observed only once. Roughly 20% of the sample lies in the top ten.

V loses 7 bases of germline sequence and J loses 4 bases, and the interval between the two ends is 10 bases. The CDR3 contains 13 residues, cysteine and phenylalanine counted. Only CDR3 DNA is held: 39 bases, read in frame from base 1. CDR1 and CDR2 are drawn from the germline V gene (reference sequence): LNHDA, SQIVND. Results the study describes overall, beyond this receptor: Compared with the aged group, the long-lived group had more naive CD4+ T cells, fewer expanded clones and increased TCR diversity, suggesting age selection. Estimates of total diversity based on one million sequenced T cells were considered lower bounds and underestimates. Observed TCR beta diversity per million T cells fell roughly linearly with age, and a significant reduction was already apparent by age around 39. Because the CMV infection status of the donors was unknown, age-related changes in expanded clonotypes may potentially have been confounded. Because profiling used bulk unsorted PBMCs, naive and antigen-experienced compartments could not be compared conclusively. Observed TCR beta diversity correlated strongly with the percentage of naive T cells measured by flow cytometry.

Systemically healthy Caucasian individuals from Russia, about 38 in total and aged about 6 to 100 years, were included as donors. Each donor gave 9 to 10 milliliters of peripheral blood, collected into EDTA-treated Vacutainer tubes. PBMCs were isolated by Ficoll-Paque density-gradient centrifugation, with at least 6 million obtained per sample. Trizol reagent was used to extract total RNA from the PBMCs, yielding at least 5 micrograms per sample. The percentages of naive CD45RAhigh/CD27high T cells were determined by flow cytometry on a PBMC aliquot from every donor. The sequence derives from a woman in her seventies in good health. Material for sequencing was blood. The rearrangement joined TRBV19 to TRBJ2-2; perhaps TRBD2 is the D gene, with 6 bases matching. The CDR3 here reads CASTPSATGELFF. The nucleotide sequence reads as follows: TGTGCCAGTACGCCTAGCGCCACCGGGGAGCTGTTTTTT.